A selection of T cell receptor beta chains follows, all from one sample in a study of T cell responses to AZD1222 COVID-19 vaccine. Here immunoSEQ multiplex PCR was the method, and the copy in TCRdb shows in-frame clones only, minus some. The sample lists about 160,000 clones; 75% to 95% were seen once. Here the sequenced sample was peripheral blood, taken 28 days after the second AZD1222 dose. The receptors originated from an adult who received the AZD1222 COVID-19 vaccine. CDR3s include the opening cysteine and the closing phenylalanine or tryptophan.

j_call,cdr3_length,v_call,cdr3_aa
TRBJ2-7,14,TRBV27,CASRPSGSSYEQYF
TRBJ1-1,16,TRBV7-8,CASSLLPTGSDTEAFF
TRBJ2-3,17,TRBV24-1,CATSDLGGSVSTDTQYF
TRBJ2-7,14,TRBV6-5,CASSSWTGDYEQYF
TRBJ2-1,15,TRBV14,CASSPAGGANNEQFF
TRBJ2-3,15,TRBV6-5,CASSYSGLAGDTQYF
TRBJ2-5,14,TRBV6-5,CASSYSGGPETQYF
TRBJ1-1,15,TRBV19,CASRVNFGQDLEAFF
TRBJ1-2,14,TRBV7-2,CASSLGGGNYGYTF
TRBJ2-5,10,TRBV20-1,CSASEETQYF
TRBJ2-3,14,TRBV19,CASSTSGSTDTQYF
TRBJ2-2,19,TRBV27,CASSLSPFPTTSDTGELFF
TRBJ2-1,11,TRBV20-1,CSAPPDNEQFF
TRBJ1-1,14,TRBV20-1,CSASKGGLNTEAFF
TRBJ2-1,13,TRBV7-2,CASSPRARREQFF
TRBJ2-1,14,TRBV6-4,CASSARLAGDEQFF
TRBJ2-3,14,TRBV7-9,CAVGAGFFTDTQYF
TRBJ1-2,14,TRBV6-5,CASSYRDSGYGYTF
TRBJ2-1,14,TRBV5-4,CASSLGTVGSGQFF
TRBJ2-3,16,TRBV30,CAWNGGPISGTDTQYF
TRBJ2-7,11,TRBV12-3/TRBV12-4,CASSSSYEQYF
TRBJ1-1,13,TRBV3-1/TRBV3-2,CASSRTGNTEAFF
TRBJ2-7,15,TRBV4-1,CASSQTPGLNYEQYF
TRBJ1-5,15,TRBV10-3,CAISESTGQGQPQHF
TRBJ2-7,14,TRBV27,CASSFLGQAYEQYF
TRBJ2-1,15,TRBV19,CASSISRDWFYEQFF